This TCR beta chain is drawn from a study of human T cells and chemical hapten exposure. After removal of 4 bases from V and 0 bases from J, the junction contained 5 bases not matched to a gene. CDR1 is MDHEN and CDR2 is SYDVKM in the germline V gene. The CDR3 length is 17 residues. Study conclusions and caveats: No change in TCRs above 1 in 1000 frequency was produced by DPC sensitization.

Someone pulled total RNA out of unfractionated whole blood. How the authors handled the data: Across samples, TCR counts had a median of about 92,000 and ranged from about 23,224 to 690,600. One entry per CDR3 protein, called by TCRdb with MiXCR from the 5' RACE reads. These V and J calls derive from TCRdb rather than the authors' analysis. The table shows 95,000 to 120,000 distinct CDR3 sequences, with around a fifth occurring only once. Note on this clonotype: The antigen remains unidentified.

The receptor comes from a human donor in good health. The chain has TRBV28 and TRBJ1-4; TRBD1 aligns across 10 bases. As DNA, the CDR3 is TGTGCCAGCAGTTCCGGGACAGGGGCTGCAACTAATGAAAAACTGTTTTTT. Amino acids: CASSSGTGAATNEKLFF.